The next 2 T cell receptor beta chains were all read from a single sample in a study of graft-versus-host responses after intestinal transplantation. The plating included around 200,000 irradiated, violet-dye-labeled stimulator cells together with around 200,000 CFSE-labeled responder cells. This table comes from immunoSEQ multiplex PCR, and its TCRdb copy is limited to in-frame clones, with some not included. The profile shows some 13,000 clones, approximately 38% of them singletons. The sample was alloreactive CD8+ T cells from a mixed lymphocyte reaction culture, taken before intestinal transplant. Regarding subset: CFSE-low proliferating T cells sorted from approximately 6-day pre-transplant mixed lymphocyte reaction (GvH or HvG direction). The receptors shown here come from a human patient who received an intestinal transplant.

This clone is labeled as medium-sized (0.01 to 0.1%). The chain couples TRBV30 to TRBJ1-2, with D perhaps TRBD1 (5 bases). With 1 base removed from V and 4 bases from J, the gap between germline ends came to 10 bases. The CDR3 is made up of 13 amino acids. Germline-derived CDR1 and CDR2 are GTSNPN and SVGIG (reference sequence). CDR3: CAWSEEGSYGYTF. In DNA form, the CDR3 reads TGTGCCTGGAGTGAGGAGGGGAGCTATGGCTACACCTTC.

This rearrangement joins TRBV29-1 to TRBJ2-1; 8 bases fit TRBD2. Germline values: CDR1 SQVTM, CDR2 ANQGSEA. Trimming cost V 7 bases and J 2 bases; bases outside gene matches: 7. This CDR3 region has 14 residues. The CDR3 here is CSAAWRGAYNEQFF. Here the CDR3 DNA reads TGCAGCGCTGCCTGGCGGGGGGCCTACAATGAGCAGTTCTTC.